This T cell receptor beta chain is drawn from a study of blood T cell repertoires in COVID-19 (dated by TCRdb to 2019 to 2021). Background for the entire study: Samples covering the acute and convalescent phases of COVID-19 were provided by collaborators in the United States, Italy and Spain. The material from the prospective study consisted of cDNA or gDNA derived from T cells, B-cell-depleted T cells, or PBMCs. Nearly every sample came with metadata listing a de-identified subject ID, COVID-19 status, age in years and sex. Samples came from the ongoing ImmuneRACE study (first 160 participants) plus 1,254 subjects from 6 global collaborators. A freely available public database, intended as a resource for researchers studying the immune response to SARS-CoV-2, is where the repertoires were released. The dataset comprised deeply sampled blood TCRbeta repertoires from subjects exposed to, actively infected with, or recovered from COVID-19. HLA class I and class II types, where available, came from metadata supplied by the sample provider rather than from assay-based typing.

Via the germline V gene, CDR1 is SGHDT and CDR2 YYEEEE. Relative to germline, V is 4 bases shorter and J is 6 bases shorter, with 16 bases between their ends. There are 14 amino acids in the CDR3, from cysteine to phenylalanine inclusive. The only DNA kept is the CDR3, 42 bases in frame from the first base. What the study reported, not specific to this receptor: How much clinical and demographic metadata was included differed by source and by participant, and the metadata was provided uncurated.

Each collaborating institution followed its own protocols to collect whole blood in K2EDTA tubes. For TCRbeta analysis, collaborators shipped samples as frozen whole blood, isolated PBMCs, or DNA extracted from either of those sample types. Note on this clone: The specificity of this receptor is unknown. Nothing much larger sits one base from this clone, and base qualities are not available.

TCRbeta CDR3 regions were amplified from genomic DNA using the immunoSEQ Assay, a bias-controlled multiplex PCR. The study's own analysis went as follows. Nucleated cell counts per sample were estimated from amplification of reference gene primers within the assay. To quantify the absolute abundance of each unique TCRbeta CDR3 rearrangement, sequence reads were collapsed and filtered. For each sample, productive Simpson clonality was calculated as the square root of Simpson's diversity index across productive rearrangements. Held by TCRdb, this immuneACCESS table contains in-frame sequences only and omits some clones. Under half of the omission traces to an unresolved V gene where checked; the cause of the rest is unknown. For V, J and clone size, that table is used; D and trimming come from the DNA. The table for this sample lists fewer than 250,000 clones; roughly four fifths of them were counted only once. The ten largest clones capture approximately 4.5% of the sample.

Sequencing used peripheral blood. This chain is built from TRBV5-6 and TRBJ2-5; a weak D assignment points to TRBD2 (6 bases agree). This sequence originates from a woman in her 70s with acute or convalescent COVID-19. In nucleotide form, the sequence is TGTGCCAGCAGCCCTGGAGGGGTGGGGCAGACCCAGTACTTC. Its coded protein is CASSPGGVGQTQYF. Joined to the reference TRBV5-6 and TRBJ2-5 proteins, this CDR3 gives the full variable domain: DAGVTQSPTHLIKTRGQQVTLRCSPKSGHDTVSWYQQALGQGPQFIFQYYEEEERQRGNFPDRFSGHQFPNYSSELNVNALLLGDSALYLCASSPGGVGQTQYFGPGTRLLVL.